The T cell receptor beta chain under discussion was sequenced for a study of T cell responses to AZD1222 COVID-19 vaccine. Findings and limits, study-wide: The reported proportion of spike-specific TCRs targeting unmutated variant regions was nearly half. Donors skewed white British and female; clonal diversity was possibly underestimated. At study baseline, merely a handful of AZD1222 recipients were seropositive.

With regard to this clone: Its antigen is still unknown.

TCRdb's copy holds only in-frame clones and misses some; the assay was immunoSEQ multiplex PCR. This sample carries about 150,000 clones, more than 70% of them seen once, and the ten largest clones take roughly 3.5%. The CDR3 has 12 amino acids. Trimming cost V 10 bases and J 3 bases, with 11 bases left between them. The receptor's source is an adult in good health. The rearrangement links TRBV5-3 to TRBJ1-3, with D maybe TRBD1 (5 bases). TRBV5-3 counts as an open reading frame of uncertain function. The source material was peripheral blood, sampled on day 0 of MenACWY control vaccination. CDR3 protein: CAQGRRGNTIYF. The CDR3 DNA is TGTGCCCAGGGACGGCGTGGAAACACCATATATTTT.